These 28 T cell receptor beta chains share one sample of origin, sequenced in a study of blood T cell repertoires in COVID-19. Repertoires were generated with immunoSEQ multiplex PCR, while TCRdb's copy carries only in-frame clones and drops some. The sample comprises 200,000 to 300,000 clones, 84% of which are singletons, and 4% to 4.5% rests with the top ten. Sequencing was carried out using peripheral blood. The receptors derive from a man aged 55 to 70 with acute or convalescent COVID-19.

DNA for the CDR3: TGCGCCAGCAGCTTGGTAGAGACAGGGCACGAGCAGTACTTC. As protein: CASSLVETGHEQYF. V usage is TRBV5-1 and J usage is TRBJ2-7; 7 bases are shared with TRBD1. The V gene's germline CDR1 is SGHRS and CDR2 YFSETQ. The junction had 5 bases not matched to a gene; V was cut back by 0 bases and J by 5 bases. The CDR3 consists of 14 residues.

The CDR3 loop is CASSLAGTGLLPQHF. The CDR3 DNA reads TGTGCCAGCAGCTTAGCCGGGACAGGGTTGTTGCCCCAGCATTTT. The gene calls are TRBV7-9 and TRBJ1-5, with 9 bases fitting TRBD1. The CDR3 sequence is 15 residues long. After removal of 0 bases from V and 9 bases from J, the junction contained 6 bases not matched to a gene. In germline, CDR1 is SEHNR, CDR2 FQNEAQ (reference sequence).

J is TRBJ2-3 and V is TRBV6-5; D not resolved. This CDR3 has 11 amino acids. The germline gives CDR1 MNHEY, CDR2 SVGAGI. The V end was cut by 4 bases, the J end by 5 bases, with 4 bases between. CDR3 nucleotide sequence: TGTGCCAGCAGTTTACTAGATACGCAGTATTTT. Protein sequence: CASSLLDTQYF.

The V gene is TRBV27, the J gene TRBJ1-1; 7 nucleotides agree with TRBD1. Germline CDR1 and CDR2: MNHEY and SMNVEV (reference sequence). J was trimmed by 4 bases and V by 6 bases; bases with no gene match: 8. The CDR3 totals 14 residues. The CDR3 sequence: CASSPWTGGTEAFF. The CDR3 DNA follows: TGTGCCAGCAGCCCGTGGACAGGCGGCACTGAAGCTTTCTTT.

The rearrangement joins TRBV6-5 to TRBJ2-7; 7 bases fit TRBD1. With 7 bases clipped from V and 0 bases from J, the junction kept 9 bases outside the gene matches. The CDR3 consists of 15 residues. Per the germline V gene, CDR1 is MNHEY and CDR2 is SVGAGI. CDR3 protein: CASIRYRDSSYEQYF. DNA of the CDR3: TGTGCCAGCATCAGATACCGGGACAGCTCCTACGAGCAGTACTTC.

This clone was recorded a few times. This sequence joins TRBV29-1 and TRBJ1-2; D is uncertain. The CDR3 covers 10 residues. Germline-derived CDR1 and CDR2 are SQVTM and ANQGSEA. Trimming shortened V by 6 bases and J by 3 bases, and 5 bases separated the two germline ends. The CDR3: CSVADYGYTF. CDR3 sequence (DNA): TGCAGCGTGGCTGACTATGGCTACACCTTC.

Many counts were recorded for this clone. The chain joins TRBV6-4 to TRBJ2-1, with 7 bases identical to TRBD2. CDR3 size: 13 residues. Germline assignment: CDR1 MRHNA and CDR2 SNTAGT. V shed 5 bases, J shed 9 bases, and the junction held 7 bases outside the gene matches. CDR3 region: CASSRGSTFEQFF. CDR3 DNA sequence: TGTGCCAGCAGTCGCGGGAGTACCTTTGAGCAGTTCTTC.

The chain recombines TRBV20-1 with TRBJ2-7; 11 bases line up with TRBD2. The CDR3 contains 14 residues. Germline CDR1 is DFQATT and CDR2 is SNEGSKA (reference sequence). The ends lost 3 bases at V and 1 base at J; junction bases unmatched: 2. The CDR3 DNA is TGCAGTGCTAGTACTAGCGGGGGATCCTACGAGCAGTACTTC. Residues: CSASTSGGSYEQYF.

The V call is TRBV11-3, the J call TRBJ2-2; TRBD1 agrees at 7 bases. CDR3 length: 15 residues. Trimming removed 5 bases from V and 5 bases from J; junction bases left unmatched: 8. The germline gives CDR1 SGHNT, CDR2 YENEEA. The chain's CDR3 is CASSRTGSGTGELFF. CDR3 nucleotide sequence: TGTGCCAGCAGCCGGACAGGTTCGGGAACCGGGGAGCTGTTTTTT.

V usage is TRBV2 and J usage is TRBJ1-5, with a weak D call TRBD1 (6 bases). The CDR3 is made up of 14 amino acids. Trimming removed 2 bases from V and 5 bases from J, with 10 bases in between. Germline V lookup: CDR1 SNHLY, CDR2 FYNNEI. CDR3 sequence: CASSEQGTHQPQHF. The CDR3 bases are TGTGCCAGCAGTGAACAGGGGACCCATCAGCCCCAGCATTTT.

DNA of the CDR3: TGTGCCAGCAGCACTGACGCCCTGAGGCAGCCCCAGCATTTT. Translation: CASSTDALRQPQHF. The genes are TRBV21-1 and TRBJ1-5. TRBV21-1 is a pseudogene segment. This CDR3 contains 14 residues.

V usage is TRBV25-1 and J usage is TRBJ1-2; no firm D call. V lost 3 bases and J lost 4, with 3 bases in between. In germline, CDR1 is MGHDK, CDR2 SYGVNS. The CDR3 is 11 residues long. CDR3 bases: TGTGCCAGCAGTGATCGCTATGGCTACACCTTC. This encodes CASSDRYGYTF.

The chain uses TRBV27 and TRBJ1-5; a possible D gene is TRBD1 (6 bases). The germline V gene encodes CDR1 MNHEY and CDR2 SMNVEV (reference sequence). The CDR3 length is 15 residues. Trimming removed 4 bases from V and 4 bases from J, with 14 bases in between. The CDR3 region has the DNA TGTGCCAGCAGTTCGGAAGGACAGTTGAATCAGCCCCAGCATTTT. The encoded protein is CASSSEGQLNQPQHF.

The chain combines TRBV7-8 with TRBJ2-3, with D perhaps TRBD1 (5 bases). Germline V gene lookup returns CDR1 SGHVS and CDR2 FQNEAQ. The ends were cut back, 3 bases at V and 0 bases at J, with 7 bases in the middle. The CDR3 is 14 amino acids. The CDR3: CASSFDRSTDTQYF. CDR3 coding DNA: TGTGCCAGCAGCTTCGACAGAAGCACAGATACGCAGTATTTT. The entire variable domain, with the rest obtained from reference TRBV7-8 and TRBJ2-3, is as follows: GAGVSQSPRYKVAKRGQDVALRCDPISGHVSLFWYQQALGQGPEFLTYFQNEAQLDKSGLPSDRFFAERPEGSVSTLKIQRTQQEDSAVYLCASSFDRSTDTQYFGPGTRLTVL.

This chain links TRBV6-5 with TRBJ1-4, with unresolved D. Germline lookup yields CDR1 MNHEY and CDR2 SVGAGI. V was trimmed by 0 bases and J by 5 bases, leaving 7 bases between them. The CDR3 runs 14 residues. CDR3 protein: CASSYSPQNEKLFF. The CDR3 coding sequence is TGTGCCAGCAGTTACTCCCCGCAGAATGAAAAACTGTTTTTT.

V gene TRBV7-2 combines with J gene TRBJ2-5; D is perhaps TRBD2 (5 bases). Deletions cut 3 bases from V and 2 bases from J, with 7 bases between. There are 13 residues in the CDR3. Germline lookup yields CDR1 SGHTA and CDR2 FQGNSA. The CDR3 protein is CASSFGIQETQYF. The CDR3 coding sequence is TGTGCCAGCAGCTTCGGGATACAAGAGACCCAGTACTTC.

The rearrangement links TRBV14 to TRBJ1-1, with no clear D. Germline-derived CDR1 and CDR2 are SGHDN and FVKESK. The CDR3 loop spans 14 amino acids. Deletions cut 4 bases from V and 0 bases from J, with 9 bases between. The CDR3 reads CASSPFGMNTEAFF. The CDR3 DNA sequence: TGTGCCAGCAGCCCTTTCGGGATGAACACTGAAGCTTTCTTT.

The chain joins TRBV5-6 to TRBJ2-7; D is unclear. Germline CDR1 reads SGHDT; CDR2 reads YYEEEE. V was shortened by 4 bases and J by 1 base, with 12 bases between the two germline ends. This CDR3 spans 14 amino acids. CDR3 sequence: CASSVDTFSYEQYF. In nucleotides, the CDR3 is TGTGCCAGCAGCGTTGACACCTTTTCCTACGAGCAGTACTTC.

V gene TRBV28 combines with J gene TRBJ2-5; 8 positions match TRBD1. The V gene end was trimmed by 2 bases and the J gene end by 1 base; junction bases not matched to a gene: 3. The CDR3 is 15 amino acids. Germline lookup yields CDR1 MDHEN and CDR2 SYDVKM. CDR3 protein: CASSLQGATQETQYF. CDR3 DNA sequence: TGTGCCAGCAGTTTACAGGGGGCAACCCAAGAGACCCAGTACTTC.

The chain carries TRBV12-3 or TRBV12-4 and TRBJ2-1; the D gene is possibly TRBD2 (5 bases). V dropped 1 base and J dropped 9 bases, with 10 bases sitting between them. The CDR3 consists of 13 residues. CDR3 sequence reads: CASSLGLNGEQFF. In nucleotides, the CDR3 is TGTGCCAGCAGTTTAGGACTAAACGGTGAGCAGTTCTTC.

This chain uses TRBV25-1 with TRBJ1-4; the match to TRBD1 covers 12 bases. The V segment lost 5 bases and the J segment 0 bases; nucleotides outside the gene matches: 4. The CDR3 runs to 17 residues. Germline CDR1 is MGHDK and CDR2 is SYGVNS. The CDR3: CASSTGQGAATNEKLFF. The CDR3 region has the DNA TGTGCCAGCAGTACGGGACAGGGGGCGGCAACTAATGAAAAACTGTTTTTT.

The gene calls are TRBV11-3 and TRBJ2-6; tentatively, D is TRBD2 (5 bases). The V gene's germline CDR1 is SGHNT and CDR2 YENEEA. CDR3 length: 17 residues. The ends were cut back, 5 bases at V and 0 bases at J, with 14 bases in the middle. CDR3: CASSRTGSTSGANVLTF. The CDR3 nucleotides are TGTGCCAGCAGCCGCACGGGATCGACCTCTGGGGCCAACGTCCTGACTTTC.

This clone was seen just once. The chain couples TRBV6-5 to TRBJ2-7; TRBD2 might be the D (6 bases). V lost 2 bases and J lost 5, with 16 bases in between. Germline V lookup: CDR1 MNHEY, CDR2 SVGAGI. The CDR3 is 15 amino acids. The DNA for the CDR3 is TGTGCCAGCAGTTACGCTACGGCGGGAAGGCACGAGCAGTACTTC. Translation gives CASSYATAGRHEQYF.

The chain couples TRBV10-1 to TRBJ2-5, with 10 bases that match TRBD1. The ends lost 5 bases at V and 4 bases at J; junction bases unmatched: 4. The CDR3 sequence is 14 residues long. Germline lookup yields CDR1 WNHNN and CDR2 SYGVQD (reference sequence). CDR3 nucleotide sequence: TGCGCCAGCAGTCGGGACAGGGGCAGAGAGACCCAGTACTTC. This encodes CASSRDRGRETQYF.

V gene TRBV9 combines with J gene TRBJ1-2; 12 nucleotides line up with TRBD1. The CDR3 is 17 amino acids. The ends lost 0 bases at V and 4 bases at J; junction bases unmatched: 7. The V gene's germline CDR1 is SGDLS and CDR2 YYNGEE. The CDR3 loop is CASSVDSGQGAGYGYTF. The CDR3 DNA reads TGTGCCAGCAGCGTAGATTCGGGACAGGGGGCTGGCTATGGCTACACCTTC. The full variable domain, rest sourced from reference TRBV9 and TRBJ1-2, is DSGVTQTPKHLITATGQRVTLRCSPRSGDLSVYWYQQSLDQGLQFLIQYYNGEERAKGNILERFSAQQFPDLHSELNLSSLELGDSALYFCASSVDSGQGAGYGYTFGSGTRLTVV.

The rearrangement uses TRBV6-5 and TRBJ2-7, with a weak D call TRBD1 (5 bases). The CDR3 sequence is 16 residues long. Trimming pared 3 bases from V and 2 bases from J, leaving 17 bases between. Germline V gene lookup returns CDR1 MNHEY and CDR2 SVGAGI. DNA of the CDR3: TGTGCCAGCAGTTATGGTAGGATGGCAGGGACCTACGAGCAGTACTTC. It translates to CASSYGRMAGTYEQYF.

The V call is TRBV5-1, the J call TRBJ2-5; maybe TRBD1 (7 bases). Germline-derived CDR1 and CDR2 are SGHRS and YFSETQ. Trimming stripped 0 bases from V and 3 bases from J, with 12 bases between. The CDR3 totals 15 residues. The CDR3 bases are TGCGCCAGCAGCTTGGGCGGGACAGCAAAAGAGACCCAGTACTTC. Translated: CASSLGGTAKETQYF. Full variable domain (remainder filled in from reference TRBV5-1 and TRBJ2-5): KAGVTQTPRYLIKTRGQQVTLSCSPISGHRSVSWYQQTPGQGLQFLFEYFSETQRNKGNFPGRFSGRQFSNSRSEMNVSTLELGDSALYLCASSLGGTAKETQYFGPGTRLLVL.

The gene calls are TRBV6-2 or TRBV6-3 and TRBJ2-1; 13 bases match TRBD2. CDR3 length: 17 amino acids. The germline CDR1 and CDR2 sequences are MNHEY and SVGEGT. Losses at the gene ends were 2 bases for V and 7 bases for J; bases not matched to a gene: 8. The CDR3: CASSYLELLAGGNEQFF. In nucleotides, the CDR3 is TGTGCCAGCAGTTACCTCGAGTTACTAGCGGGGGGGAATGAGCAGTTCTTC.